The 4 T cell receptor beta chains reported below all come from one sample, sequenced in a study of cytomegalovirus exposure and HLA in healthy donors (dated by TCRdb to about 2017). Library method: the immunoSEQ multiplex PCR assay. Not all clones reach the TCRdb copy of this immuneACCESS table, which keeps in-frame sequences only. Checked studies attribute under half of the gap to unresolved V genes and leave the rest unexplained. The sample table lists over 200,000 clones, almost 90% of them with a count of one. The top ten clones comprise around 3% of the sample. The material sequenced was PBMCs. The receptors here all came from a woman aged 18-29 years in good health and CMV-seronegative.

This clone came up many times. The rearrangement joins TRBV7-6 to TRBJ2-1, with TRBD2 identical over 8 bases. V dropped 2 bases and J dropped 0; count of bases not matched to a gene: 0. Germline CDR1 is SGHVS and CDR2 is FNYEAQ. CDR3 length: 15 residues. CDR3 sequence (DNA): TGTGCCAGCAGCTTACTAGCGGGCTCCTACAATGAGCAGTTCTTC. This gives the protein CASSLLAGSYNEQFF.

The table lists this clone with a count of one. The DNA is left out, because the CDR3 cannot be placed on it with certainty; the CDR3 is given as TCRdb lists it. This chain connects TRBV27 to TRBJ2-7; the DNA was not compared with TRBD2, the D call given in the table. The CDR3 length is 13 residues, termini included. Germline assignment: CDR1 MNHEY and CDR2 SMNVEV (reference sequence). Here the CDR3 reads CASSFAGGSSPYF.

In this sample, this clone turned up a few times. The J gene is TRBJ1-2, the V gene TRBV20-1, with a tentative D call TRBD1 (6 bases). The CDR3 runs to 10 residues. V was trimmed by 6 bases and J by 7 bases, leaving 9 bases between them. Germline assignment: CDR1 DFQATT and CDR2 SNEGSKA (reference sequence). CDR3 sequence (DNA): TGCAGTGCGCGACAGGTTGGCTACACCTTC. Amino acid sequence: CSARQVGYTF.

The V gene is TRBV6-1, the J gene TRBJ2-7; D perhaps matches TRBD1 (6 bases). The CDR3 extends over 13 amino acids. Trimming took off 10 bases at V and 3 bases at J, with 16 bases between the two ends. Germline lookup yields CDR1 MNHNS and CDR2 SASEGT. As DNA, the CDR3 is TGTGCCACAGGGGAAAGAGAGAACTACGAGCAGTACTTC. Protein: CATGERENYEQYF.